One sample yielded the 9 T cell receptor beta chains listed below, sequenced in a study of molecular identifiers for immune sequencing clone quantification. TCRdb called the PCR reads again in MiXCR, with one record for every CDR3 protein. The sample includes about 640,000 distinct CDR3 sequences, just under 20% seen only once; the top ten take 0.75% to 0.95%. Source material: naive CD8+ T cells from blood, with Jurkat cell RNA spiked in. As to subset: FACS-sorted CD8+CD4-CCR7+CD45RA+ naive T cells. The receptors shown here come from a human donor in good health. Some libraries in this study had Jurkat cell RNA spiked in.

The V gene is TRBV12-3 or TRBV12-4, the J gene TRBJ1-1; D unresolved. The ends were cut back, 3 bases at V and 6 bases at J, with 11 bases in the middle. The CDR3 extends over 13 amino acids. The CDR3 coding sequence is TGTGCCAGCAGTTTTTACAGTAGCGCTGAAGCTTTCTTT. It codes for CASSFYSSAEAFF.

A word on this clonotype: A read error may account for a junction end that differs from germline. This chain links TRBV4-1 with TRBJ1-5, with D unresolved. The CDR3 covers 16 residues. The germline gives CDR1 MGHRA, CDR2 YSYEKL. CDR3: CVSSQVTGRSNQPQHF. In nucleotides, the CDR3 is TGCGTCAGCAGCCAAGTCACGGGCAGGTCTAATCAGCCCCAGCATTTT.

Worth noting for this clonotype: The junction differs from germline at one of its ends, possibly a read error. The V call is TRBV4-3, the J call TRBJ2-5, with D perhaps TRBD2 (5 bases). There are 14 residues in the CDR3. The germline CDR1 and CDR2 sequences are LGHNA and YSLEER. This chain's CDR3 is CASSQDVRGETRYF. The CDR3, as DNA: TGCGCCAGCAGCCAAGATGTACGGGGAGAGACCCGGTACTTC.

The chain uses TRBV18 and TRBJ1-2, with D unresolved. V gave up 3 bases and J gave up 1 base, with 18 bases separating them. The CDR3 is made up of 17 amino acids. CDR1 is KGHSH and CDR2 is LQKENI in the germline V gene. The CDR3 bases are TGTGCCAGCTCACCTTCCCGCCAAGGCGACCTTAACTATGGCTACACCTTC. Translation gives CASSPSRQGDLNYGYTF.

In this sample, this clonotype turned up many times. V is TRBV4-3 and J is TRBJ2-5, with D tentatively TRBD2 (6 bases). The CDR3 is made up of 15 amino acids. Trimming took off 0 bases at V and 4 bases at J, with 12 bases between the two ends. Germline V gene data show CDR1 as LGHNA and CDR2 as YSLEER. The CDR3 DNA reads as TGCGCCAGCAGCCAAGAACGGGGGAGCGGAGAGACCCAGTACTTC. Translated, it gives CASSQERGSGETQYF.

About this clonotype: Germline and junction disagree at one end, which may indicate a read error. The V call is TRBV6-2 or TRBV6-3, the J call TRBJ2-7; 7 bases are a match to TRBD1. Germline values: CDR1 MNHEY, CDR2 SVGEGT. The CDR3 is 14 residues long. The CDR3 sequence: CVSSGWDSTYEQYF. The DNA of the CDR3 is TGTGTCAGCAGTGGCTGGGACAGCACCTACGAGCAGTACTTC.

Points on this clonotype: A much bigger clone sits one base away, suggesting this may be a read error. The chain carries TRBV9 and TRBJ2-1; a possible D gene is TRBD2 (6 bases). The CDR3 length is 14 residues. Germline CDR1 reads SGDLS; CDR2 reads YYNGEE. The CDR3 nucleotides are TGTGCCAGCAGCGATAGCGGTACCTACAATAAGCAGTTCTTC. This sequence encodes CASSDSGTYNKQFF.

The chain recombines TRBV28 with TRBJ2-7, with 10 bases that match TRBD1. After removal of 6 bases from V and 3 bases from J, the junction contained 11 bases not matched to a gene. There are 16 residues in the CDR3. Germline V lookup: CDR1 MDHEN, CDR2 SYDVKM. CDR3 protein: CASRPSSGTGVYEQYF. CDR3 coding DNA: TGTGCCAGCAGACCGAGCTCCGGGACAGGGGTCTACGAGCAGTACTTC.

The sample holds many counts of this clonotype. V and J are TRBV6-5 and TRBJ2-7; 8 bases match TRBD1. The V gene's germline CDR1 is MNHEY and CDR2 SVGAGI. J gave up 3 bases and V 2 bases, and 3 bases lay outside the gene matches. This CDR3 contains 14 residues. This chain's CDR3 is CASSYQGQVYEQYF. CDR3 nucleotides: TGTGCCAGCAGTTACCAGGGACAGGTCTACGAGCAGTACTTC.